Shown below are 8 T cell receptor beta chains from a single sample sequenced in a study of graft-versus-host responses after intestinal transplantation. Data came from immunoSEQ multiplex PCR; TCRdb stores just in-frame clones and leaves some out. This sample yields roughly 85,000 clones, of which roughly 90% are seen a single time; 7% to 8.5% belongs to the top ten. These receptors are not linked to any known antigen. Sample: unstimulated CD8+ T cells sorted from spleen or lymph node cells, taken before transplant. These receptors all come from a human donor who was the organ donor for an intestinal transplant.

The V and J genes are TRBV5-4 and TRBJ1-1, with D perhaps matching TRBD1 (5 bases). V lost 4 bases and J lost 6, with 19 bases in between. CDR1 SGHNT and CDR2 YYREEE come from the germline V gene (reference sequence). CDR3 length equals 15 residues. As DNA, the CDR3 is TGTGCCAGCAGCGACGGGACGACAAGCGGCTCTGAAGCTTTCTTT. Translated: CASSDGTTSGSEAFF.

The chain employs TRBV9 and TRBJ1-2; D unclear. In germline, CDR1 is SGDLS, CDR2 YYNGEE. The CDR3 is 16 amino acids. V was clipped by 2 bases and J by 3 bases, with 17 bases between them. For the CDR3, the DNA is TGTGCCAGCAGCGTTTCCTCGGACGAGACCTACTATGGCTACACCTTC. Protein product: CASSVSSDETYYGYTF.

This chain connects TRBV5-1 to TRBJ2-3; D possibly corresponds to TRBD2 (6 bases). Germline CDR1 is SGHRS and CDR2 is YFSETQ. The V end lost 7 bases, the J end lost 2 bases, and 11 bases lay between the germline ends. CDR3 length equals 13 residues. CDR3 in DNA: TGCGCCAGCTCTGGGGGGTCCACAGATACGCAGTATTTT. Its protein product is CASSGGSTDTQYF. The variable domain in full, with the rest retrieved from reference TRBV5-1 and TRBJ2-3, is KAGVTQTPRYLIKTRGQQVTLSCSPISGHRSVSWYQQTPGQGLQFLFEYFSETQRNKGNFPGRFSGRQFSNSRSEMNVSTLELGDSALYLCASSGGSTDTQYFGPGTRLTVL.

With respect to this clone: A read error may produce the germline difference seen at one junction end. The CDR3 nucleotides are TGTGCTAGCAGCTTAGTATTAGGGAGCAATGAGCAGTTCTTC. This translates into CASSLVLGSNEQFF. The genes are TRBV7-7 and TRBJ2-1; perhaps TRBD2 as D (5 bases). This CDR3 comprises 14 residues. CDR1 SSHAT and CDR2 FNYEAQ come from the germline V gene (reference sequence).

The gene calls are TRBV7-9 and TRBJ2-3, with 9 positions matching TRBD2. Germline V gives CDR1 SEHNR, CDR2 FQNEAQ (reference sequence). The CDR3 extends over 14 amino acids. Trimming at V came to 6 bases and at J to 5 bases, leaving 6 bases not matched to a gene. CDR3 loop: CASSSGGNQDTQYF. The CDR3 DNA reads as TGTGCCAGCAGTAGCGGGGGAAATCAAGATACGCAGTATTTT. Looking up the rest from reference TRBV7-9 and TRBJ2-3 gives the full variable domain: DTGVSQNPRHKITKRGQNVTFRCDPISEHNRLYWYRQTLGQGPEFLTYFQNEAQLEKSRLLSDRFSAERPKGSFSTLEIQRTEQGDSAMYLCASSSGGNQDTQYFGPGTRLTVL.

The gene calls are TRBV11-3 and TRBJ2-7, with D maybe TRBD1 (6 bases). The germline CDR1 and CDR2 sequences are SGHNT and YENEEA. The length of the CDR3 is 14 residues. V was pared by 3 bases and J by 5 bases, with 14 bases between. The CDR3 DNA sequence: TGTGCCAGCAGCTTTTGGGCGAGGGACAACGAGCAGTACTTC. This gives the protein CASSFWARDNEQYF.

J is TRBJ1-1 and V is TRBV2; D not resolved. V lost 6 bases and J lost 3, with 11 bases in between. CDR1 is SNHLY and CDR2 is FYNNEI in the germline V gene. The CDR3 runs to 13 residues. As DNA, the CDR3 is TGTGCCAGCAGCGCCCGGTGGGACACTGAAGCTTTCTTT. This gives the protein CASSARWDTEAFF.

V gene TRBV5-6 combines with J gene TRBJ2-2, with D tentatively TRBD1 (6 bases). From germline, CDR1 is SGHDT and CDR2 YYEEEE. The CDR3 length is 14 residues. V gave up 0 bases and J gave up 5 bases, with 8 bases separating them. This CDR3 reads CASSLVQGTGELFF. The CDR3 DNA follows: TGTGCCAGCAGCTTGGTGCAGGGGACCGGGGAGCTGTTTTTT.